This is a list of T cell receptor beta chains from one sample in a study of blood T cells in healthy people across ages. MiXCR, applied by TCRdb to the 5' RACE reads, yields one record per CDR3 protein. The table records around 820,000 distinct CDR3 sequences, roughly 25% of them present only once. These data are also associated with another study on T cells of mothers and their children.

Material: blood. Receptors originate from a boy between 10 and 17 years old in good health. Each CDR3 is given with its conserved first and last residue. Fields, in order: D gene, clone size, J gene, V gene, CDR3 protein, CDR3 DNA. D genes are given only for firm matches. Clone size appears in some rows only: once, few, many, or a class for an expanded clone.

TRBD1,-,TRBJ2-4,TRBV5-1,CASSSGTGGNIQYF,TGCGCCAGCAGCTCAGGGACAGGGGGGAACATTCAGTACTTC
-,-,TRBJ1-1,TRBV10-2,CASTSTEAFF,TGCGCCAGCACCTCAACTGAAGCTTTCTTT
-,-,TRBJ1-2,TRBV27,CASSLRGGANYGYTF,TGTGCCAGCAGTCTCCGGGGAGGGGCTAACTATGGCTACACCTTC
-,-,TRBJ1-4,TRBV4-1,CASSSRLSDVVFF,TGCGCCAGCAGCTCTCGCCTTTCGGACGTGGTGTTTTTT
TRBD1,-,TRBJ2-7,TRBV4-2,CASSQLGPSDRGLEQYF,TGTGCCAGCAGCCAACTCGGGCCGTCGGACAGGGGGCTCGAGCAGTACTTC
-,few,TRBJ2-1,TRBV5-6,CASSPLPAGNNEQFF,TGTGCCAGCAGCCCCCTCCCAGCGGGCAACAATGAGCAGTTCTTC
-,few,TRBJ1-1,TRBV7-9,CASSLVSETEAFF,TGTGCCAGCAGCTTAGTTTCCGAAACTGAAGCTTTCTTT
-,-,TRBJ2-1,TRBV6-2/TRBV6-3,CASSYPAYEQFF,TGTGCCAGCAGTTACCCGGCGTATGAGCAGTTCTTC
-,-,TRBJ2-2,TRBV11-2,CASSLAAGYPGGELFF,TGTGCCAGCAGCTTAGCAGCGGGCTATCCGGGCGGGGAGCTGTTTTTT
-,-,TRBJ2-1,TRBV12-3/TRBV12-4,CASSLSGATYNERFF,TGTGCCAGCAGTTTGTCGGGAGCAACCTACAATGAGCGGTTCTTC
-,-,TRBJ1-4,TRBV2,CASSESPFEKLFF,TGTGCCAGCAGTGAAAGCCCTTTTGAAAAACTGTTTTTT
-,-,TRBJ1-1,TRBV13,CASSSDSEGTEAFF,TGTGCCAGCAGTTCCGATTCCGAGGGCACTGAAGCTTTCTTT
-,few,TRBJ2-1,TRBV20-1,CSAGPSNEQFF,TGCAGTGCTGGACCCTCTAATGAGCAGTTCTTC
TRBD1,-,TRBJ1-3,TRBV7-2,CASSQQGVGNTIYF,TGTGCCAGCAGCCAACAGGGGGTTGGAAACACCATATATTTT
-,few,TRBJ2-6,TRBV4-3,CASSSQGSPSGANVLTF,TGCGCCAGCTCGAGCCAGGGCTCACCCTCTGGGGCCAACGTCCTGACTTTC
-,few,TRBJ2-5,TRBV6-5,CASSYRTGNIFGQYF,TGTGCCAGCAGTTACCGGACGGGGAACATATTTGGGCAGTACTTC
-,few,TRBJ1-2,TRBV7-9,CASSLSYAGGTRGYTF,TGTGCCAGCAGCTTATCTTACGCGGGAGGTACTAGAGGCTACACCTTC
TRBD1,-,TRBJ2-5,TRBV7-2,CASSTGTEEQYF,TGTGCCAGCAGCACTGGGACAGAGGAGCAGTACTTC
-,once,TRBJ2-5,TRBV12-3/TRBV12-4,CASRMDLEETQYF,TGTGCCAGCAGAATGGATTTGGAAGAGACCCAGTACTTC
TRBD2,few,TRBJ2-5,TRBV11-1,CASSLGRLAGEQETQYF,TGTGCCAGCAGCTTAGGGAGACTAGCGGGAGAACAAGAGACCCAGTACTTC
-,once,TRBJ2-5,TRBV12-3/TRBV12-4,CASSRATGRRETQYF,TGTGCCAGCAGTCGGGCGACAGGGAGGAGAGAGACCCAGTACTTC
-,-,TRBJ2-5,TRBV3-1,CASSPRDTGETQYF,TGTGCCAGCAGCCCTCGGGACACGGGGGAGACCCAGTACTTC
-,-,TRBJ2-1,TRBV28,CASSLGGLSYNEQFF,TGTGCCAGCAGTTTGGGTGGTCTCTCCTACAATGAGCAGTTCTTC
TRBD2,few,TRBJ2-1,TRBV28,CASSSGTSGTNEQFF,TGTGCCAGCAGTTCTGGCACTAGCGGGACGAATGAGCAGTTCTTC
-,-,TRBJ2-1,TRBV10-3,CAISRLGGGSLTYNEQFF,TGTGCCATCAGTCGACTTGGGGGCGGGAGTCTTACCTACAATGAGCAGTTCTTC
TRBD1,once,TRBJ2-7,TRBV4-2,CASSQDPGQGRGSSYEQYF,TGTGCCAGCAGCCAAGACCCCGGACAGGGGAGGGGAAGCTCCTACGAGCAGTACTTC
TRBD2,-,TRBJ2-1,TRBV19,CASSIGLAYYNERFF,TGTGCCAGTAGTATCGGACTAGCGTACTACAATGAGCGGTTCTTC
TRBD1,-,TRBJ2-2,TRBV5-1,CASSLAWTGGNTGELFF,TGCGCCAGCAGCTTGGCCTGGACAGGGGGCAACACCGGGGAGCTGTTTTTT
-,-,TRBJ2-3,TRBV5-1,CASSLLGARTDTQYF,TGCGCCAGCAGCCTTTTGGGGGCCCGCACAGATACGCAGTATTTT
-,-,TRBJ1-2,TRBV3-1,CASSQVVGDGYTF,TGTGCCAGCAGCCAAGTGGTCGGGGATGGCTACACCTTC
-,-,TRBJ1-1,TRBV5-1,CASSLDAGTREAFF,TGCGCCAGCAGCTTGGACGCAGGGACCCGTGAAGCTTTCTTT
-,few,TRBJ2-1,TRBV14,CASSRELARQFF,TGTGCCAGCAGCCGCGAACTAGCTAGGCAGTTCTTC
-,few,TRBJ1-1,TRBV7-9,CASSLWSWGEMNTEAFF,TGTGCCAGCAGCTTATGGTCTTGGGGGGAAATGAACACTGAAGCTTTCTTT
TRBD2,-,TRBJ2-5,TRBV4-3,CASSQDIRTSLETQYF,TGCGCCAGCAGCCAAGATATCCGGACTAGCTTGGAGACCCAGTACTTC
TRBD1,-,TRBJ1-6,TRBV29-1,CSVGTGSSTNSPLHF,TGCAGCGTCGGGACAGGGTCGTCTACTAATTCACCCCTCCACTTT
-,-,TRBJ2-5,TRBV19,CASSPRLSQETQYF,TGTGCCAGTAGTCCACGCCTCTCACAAGAGACCCAGTACTTC
TRBD2,-,TRBJ2-3,TRBV5-4,CASGADLAATQYF,TGTGCCAGCGGCGCCGACCTAGCGGCTACGCAGTATTTT
-,-,TRBJ2-7,TRBV4-3,CASSQVRGVTYEQYF,TGCGCCAGCAGCCAAGTCCGAGGGGTAACCTACGAGCAGTACTTC
-,few,TRBJ1-1,TRBV2,CASSGQVEAFF,TGTGCCAGCAGTGGGCAGGTTGAAGCTTTCTTT
-,-,TRBJ2-7,TRBV21-1,CASRCPQSTVYEQYF,TGTGCCAGCAGATGTCCGCAGTCAACCGTCTACGAGCAGTACTTC
TRBD1,few,TRBJ2-3,TRBV4-1,CASSQVGGTGADTQYF,TGCGCCAGCAGCCAAGTTGGTGGGACAGGGGCAGATACGCAGTATTTT
-,-,TRBJ2-5,TRBV4-1,CASSQDSWTGQTQYF,TGCGCCAGCAGCCAAGATTCCTGGACCGGGCAGACCCAGTACTTC
-,few,TRBJ2-1,TRBV29-1,CSVEGLLNSNEQFF,TGCAGCGTTGAGGGACTCCTTAATTCCAATGAGCAGTTCTTC